The clone carrying this T cell receptor (beta chain) has more than one count but fewer than ten. Its matching antigen is unknown. A sample-barcoded 5' primer and a J-beta primer mix were used in a second PCR of roughly 7 to 12 cycles. MiXCR was run by TCRdb on the 5' RACE reads, yielding one entry per CDR3 protein. This table has approximately 490,000 distinct CDR3 sequences, around 24% appearing once. The record originates from a study of blood T cells in healthy people across ages. Overall study results and limits: Researchers report that TCR beta diversity correlated strongly with naive T cell percentage. When set beside aged donors, long-lived donors presented more naive CD4+ cells and higher diversity.

Per germline, CDR1 ENHRY and CDR2 SYGVKD. The ends lost 3 bases at V and 4 bases at J; junction bases unmatched: 16. The CDR3 is 19 amino acids. These same data were also listed under a study on T cells of mothers and their children.

The TCR originated in a boy younger than 18 in good health. This chain connects TRBV10-3 to TRBJ2-1, with 9 bases that match TRBD2. Input material: blood. The CDR3 DNA sequence: TGTGCCATCAGTGACAGTGGGGCGGGGGGGTCCCACCCGTACAATGAGCAGTTCTTC. This codes for CAISDSGAGGSHPYNEQFF.